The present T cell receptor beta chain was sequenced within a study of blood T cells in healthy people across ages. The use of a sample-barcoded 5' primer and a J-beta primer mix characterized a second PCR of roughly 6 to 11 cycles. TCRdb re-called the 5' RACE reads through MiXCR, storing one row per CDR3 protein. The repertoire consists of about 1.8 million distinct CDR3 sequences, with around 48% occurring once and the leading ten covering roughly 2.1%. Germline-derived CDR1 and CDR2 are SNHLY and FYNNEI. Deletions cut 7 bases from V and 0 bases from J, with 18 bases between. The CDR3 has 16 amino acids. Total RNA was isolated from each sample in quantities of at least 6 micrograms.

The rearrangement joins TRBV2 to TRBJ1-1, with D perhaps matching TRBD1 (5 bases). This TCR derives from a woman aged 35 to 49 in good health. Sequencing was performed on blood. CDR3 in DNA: TGTGCCAGCACCTCAGACAGACCTACGTTGAACACTGAAGCTTTCTTT. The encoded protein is CASTSDRPTLNTEAFF.